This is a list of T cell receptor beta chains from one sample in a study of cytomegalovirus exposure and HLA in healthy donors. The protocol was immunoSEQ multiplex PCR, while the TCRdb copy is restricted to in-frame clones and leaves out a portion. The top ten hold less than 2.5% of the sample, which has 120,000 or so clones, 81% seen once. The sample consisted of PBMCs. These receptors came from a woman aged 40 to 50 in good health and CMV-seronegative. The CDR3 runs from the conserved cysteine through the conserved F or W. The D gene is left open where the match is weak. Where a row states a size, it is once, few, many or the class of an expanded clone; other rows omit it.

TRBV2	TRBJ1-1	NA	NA	TGTGCCGGCCTCTCATTTAGGGGCTACAGGGCTATGAACACTGAAGCTTTCTTT	CAGLSFRGYRAMNTEAFF
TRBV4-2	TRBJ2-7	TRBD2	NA	TGTGCCAGCAGCCAAGCAGGCGGAACTAGCGGGAGGGCCCAAGAGCAGTACTTC	CASSQAGGTSGRAQEQYF
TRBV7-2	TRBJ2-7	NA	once	TGTGCCAGCAGCTTCACGCGGGACGAGCAGTACTTC	CASSFTRDEQYF
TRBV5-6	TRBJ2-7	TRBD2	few	TGTGCCAGCAGCTTACCTAGCGGGAGCCACGAGCAGTACTTC	CASSLPSGSHEQYF
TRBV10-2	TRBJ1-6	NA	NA	TGCGCCAGCAGTGGAAAAGAGATGAATTCACCCCTCCACTTT	CASSGKEMNSPLHF
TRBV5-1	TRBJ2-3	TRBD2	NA	TGCGCCAGCAGCCCGCGCTTAGCGGGAGGCCTGGGCGCAGATACGCAGTATTTT	CASSPRLAGGLGADTQYF
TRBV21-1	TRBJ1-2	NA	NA	TGTGCCAGCAGCAAAGCGGGTAGAACAGGGGATGGCTACACCTTC	CASSKAGRTGDGYTF
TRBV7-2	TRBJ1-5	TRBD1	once	TGTGCCAGCAGCTTCAGCGGACAGGGTTGGGCAGGCCAGCCCCAGCATTTT	CASSFSGQGWAGQPQHF
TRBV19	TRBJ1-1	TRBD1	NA	TGTGCCAGTAGTCCACGGGACAGGGCCGCTCTTAGGGACACTGAAGCTTTCTTT	CASSPRDRAALRDTEAFF
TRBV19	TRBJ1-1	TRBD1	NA	TGTGCCAGTATGAGACCGGGACAGGGGGCACGAGCTTTCTTT	CASMRPGQGARAFF
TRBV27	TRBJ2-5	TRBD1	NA	TGTGCCAGCAGTCATCGTGCGACAGGGGGCCGGGAGACCCAGTACTTC	CASSHRATGGRETQYF
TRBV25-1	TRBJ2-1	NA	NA	TGTGCCAGCAGTGCATGGACAACCACTCCGTACAATGAGCAGTTCTTC	CASSAWTTTPYNEQFF
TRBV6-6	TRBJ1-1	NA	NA	TGTGCCAGCAGTCGTGGGCAGGGCGGCACTGAAGCTTTCTTT	CASSRGQGGTEAFF
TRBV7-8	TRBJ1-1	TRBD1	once	TGTGCCAGCAGCCTGGGACAGGGGAACACTGAAGCTTTCTTT	CASSLGQGNTEAFF
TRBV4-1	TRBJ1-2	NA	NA	TGCGCCAGCAGCCAGATGGACAGTCCTCTCGGCTACACCTTC	CASSQMDSPLGYTF
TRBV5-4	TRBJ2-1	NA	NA	TGTGCCAGCAGCCTGGACTTGAGCTCCTACAATGAGCAGTTCTTC	CASSLDLSSYNEQFF
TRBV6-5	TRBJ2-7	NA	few	TGTGCCAGCAGCCCAGGGTCCCACGAGCAGTACTTC	CASSPGSHEQYF
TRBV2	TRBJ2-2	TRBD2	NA	TGTGCCAGCAGCGGTTTGGCGGGGGGTACGACCGGGGAGCTGTTTTTT	CASSGLAGGTTGELFF
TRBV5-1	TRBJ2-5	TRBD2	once	TGCGCCAGCAGCGCACTAGCGGGAGGCCAAGAGACCCAGTACTTC	CASSALAGGQETQYF
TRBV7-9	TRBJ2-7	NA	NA	TGTGCCAGCAGCACGAGACTAGTAGATGGGGAGCAGTACTTC	CASSTRLVDGEQYF
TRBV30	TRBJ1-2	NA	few	TGTGCCTGGAGTGCCACGACAGGCATAAACTATGGCTACACCTTC	CAWSATTGINYGYTF
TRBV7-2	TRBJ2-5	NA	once	TGTGCCAGCAGCTTGGGTGGGCAGCTAGAGACCCAGTACTTC	CASSLGGQLETQYF
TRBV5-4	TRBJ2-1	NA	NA	TGTGCCAGCAGCTCGGACAGCAATGAGCAGTTCTTC	CASSSDSNEQFF
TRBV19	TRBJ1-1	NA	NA	TGTGCCAGTAGCCCCCTCAATCCCGCCAGGGTCGACACTGAAGCTTTCTTT	CASSPLNPARVDTEAFF
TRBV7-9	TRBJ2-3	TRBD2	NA	TGTGCCAGCAGCGTTAAAGGTCGCACTAGCGGTACAGATACGCAGTATTTT	CASSVKGRTSGTDTQYF
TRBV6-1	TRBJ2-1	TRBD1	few	TGTGCCAGCAGTGAGGGACAGGGGCGGGACAATGAGCAGTTCTTC	CASSEGQGRDNEQFF
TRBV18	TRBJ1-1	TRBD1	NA	TGTGCCAGCTCACCACCGCAGGGGGCGAACACTGAAGCTTTCTTT	CASSPPQGANTEAFF
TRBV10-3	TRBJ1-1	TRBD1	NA	TGTGCCATCAGTGAAGGACAGGGCAAAGGTGGGACTGAAGCTTTCTTT	CAISEGQGKGGTEAFF
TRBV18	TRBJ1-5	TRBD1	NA	TGTGCCAGCTCACCTCAGGGGGCAGGACTTCAGCCCCAGCATTTT	CASSPQGAGLQPQHF
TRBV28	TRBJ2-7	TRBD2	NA	TGTGCCAGCAGTACCGGGGGGGACGAGCAGTACTTC	CASSTGGDEQYF
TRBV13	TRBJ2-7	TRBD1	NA	TGTGCCAGCAGCTTAAAAACAGGGGGTCAGCAGTACTTC	CASSLKTGGQQYF
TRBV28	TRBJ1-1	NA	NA	TGTGCCAGCAGCCAAAGGGCCGTTGAGGCAAGGGGCCGAGCTTTCTTT	CASSQRAVEARGRAFF
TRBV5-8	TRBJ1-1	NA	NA	TGTGCCAGCAGCTTGTTCGGGGGTGGGACTGAAGCTTTCTTT	CASSLFGGGTEAFF
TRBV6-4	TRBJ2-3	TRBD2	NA	TGTGCCAGCAGTTCTAGCGGGGGGGCCACAGATACGCAGTATTTT	CASSSSGGATDTQYF
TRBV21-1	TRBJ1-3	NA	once	TGTGCCAGCAGCCGCTTTCCGGGACAGGGAGGAAACACCATATATTTT	CASSRFPGQGGNTIYF
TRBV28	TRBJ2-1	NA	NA	TGTGCCAGCAGTTTCATGGGCGTATCTGATGAGCAGTTCTTC	CASSFMGVSDEQFF
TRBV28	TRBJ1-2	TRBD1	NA	TGTGCCAGTGGGGACAGGGGGTTAACCTATGGCTACACCTTC	CASGDRGLTYGYTF
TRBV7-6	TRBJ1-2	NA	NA	TGTGCCAGCAGCTTAGCGGCAGGGAACTATGGCTACACCTTC	CASSLAAGNYGYTF
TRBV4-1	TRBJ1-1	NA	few	TGCGCCAGCAGCCAAGGAGCGCAAGGTTGGACTGAAGCTTTCTTT	CASSQGAQGWTEAFF
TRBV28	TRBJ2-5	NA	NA	TGTGCCAGCAGTCCGACTAGTCTGGAGACCCAGTACTTC	CASSPTSLETQYF
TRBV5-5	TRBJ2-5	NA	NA	TGTGCCAGCAGCTTGGTCTACCAAGAGACCCAGTACTTC	CASSLVYQETQYF
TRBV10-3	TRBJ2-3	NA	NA	TGTGCCATCAGTGACGGACTCTTCACAGATACGCAGTATTTT	CAISDGLFTDTQYF
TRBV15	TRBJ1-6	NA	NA	TGTGCCACCAGTAAACAGGGTTTTGGGTCACCCCTCCACTTT	CATSKQGFGSPLHF
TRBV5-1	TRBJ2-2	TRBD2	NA	TGCGCCAGCAGCTTGAGTCTAGCGGGGAACACCGGGGAGCTGTTTTTT	CASSLSLAGNTGELFF
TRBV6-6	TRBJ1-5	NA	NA	TGTGCCAGCAGGTACCTTCGGGGGGTCAGCAATCAGCCCCAGCATTTT	CASRYLRGVSNQPQHF
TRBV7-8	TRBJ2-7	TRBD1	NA	TGTGCCAGCAGCCGCAAGACAGGGAGCTCCTACGAGCAGTACTTC	CASSRKTGSSYEQYF
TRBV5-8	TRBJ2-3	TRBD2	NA	TGTGCCAGCAGCTTGGAAGTAGCGGGCTTAGATACGCAGTATTTT	CASSLEVAGLDTQYF
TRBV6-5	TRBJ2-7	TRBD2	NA	TGTGCCAGCAGGACGGGGGGCTACGAGCAGTACTTC	CASRTGGYEQYF
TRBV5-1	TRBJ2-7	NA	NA	TGCGCCAGCAGCTTGGGTCCAGGGCCCTACGAGCAGTACTTC	CASSLGPGPYEQYF
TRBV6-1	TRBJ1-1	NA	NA	TGTGCCAGCAGTAGATCCGCGGGAGGGGCCACTGAAGCTTTCTTT	CASSRSAGGATEAFF
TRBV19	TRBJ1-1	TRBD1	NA	TGTGCCAGTAGTTCTCCAGGGGGCGCGGGCACTGAAGCTTTCTTT	CASSSPGGAGTEAFF
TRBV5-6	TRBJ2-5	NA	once	TGTGCCAGCAGCAAGCCAGGGAAGACTCAAGAGACCCAGTACTTC	CASSKPGKTQETQYF
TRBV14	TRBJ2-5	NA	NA	TGTGCCAGCAGCCATGTGAGTTTACAAGAGACCCAGTACTTC	CASSHVSLQETQYF
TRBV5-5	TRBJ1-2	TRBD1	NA	TGTGCCAGCAGCTCTAGGGACAGCCTCCCTAACTATGGCTACACCTTC	CASSSRDSLPNYGYTF
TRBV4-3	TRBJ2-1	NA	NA	TGCGCCAGCAGCCAAGATCGATTAGCGGATGGCAATGAGCAGTTCTTC	CASSQDRLADGNEQFF